This passage covers 20 T cell receptor beta chains from one sample sequenced in a study of T cells after yellow fever vaccination. A single record per CDR3 protein comes from TCRdb applying MiXCR to the 5' RACE reads. Of around 320,000 distinct CDR3 sequences listed, approximately 10% are singletons. The sample here was CD4+ T cells sorted from PBMCs, taken 5 days after the yellow fever booster vaccination. These receptors originate from a man younger than 35 who received the YFV17D yellow fever vaccine.

This clonotype appeared a few times. V usage is TRBV10-3 and J usage is TRBJ2-7; D may be TRBD1 or TRBD2 (5 bases each). Germline V gene sequence: CDR1 ENHRY, CDR2 SYGVKD. This CDR3 has 12 amino acids. Trimming pared 6 bases from V and 13 bases from J, leaving 19 bases between. The CDR3 region has the DNA TGTGCCATCAGCCGAGAGGGGTCGGAAACCTACGTC. Encoded protein: CAISREGSETYV.

The table lists this clonotype with many counts. V usage is TRBV7-8 and J usage is TRBJ2-1, with TRBD1 identical over 8 bases. Germline loops: CDR1 SGHVS, CDR2 FQNEAQ. The junction had 6 bases not matched to a gene; V was cut back by 2 bases and J by 6 bases. CDR3 size: 15 residues. The CDR3 DNA follows: TGTGCCAGCAGCTTAACTCGGACAGGGCCCAATGAGCAGTTCTTC. It translates to CASSLTRTGPNEQFF.

This clonotype has more than one count but fewer than ten. V gene TRBV5-8 combines with J gene TRBJ2-4, with 7 nucleotides matching TRBD1. From germline, CDR1 is SGHTS and CDR2 YDEGEE. J gave up 0 bases and V 4 bases, and 10 bases lay outside the gene matches. The CDR3 is 17 amino acids. CDR3 DNA sequence: TGTGCCAGCAGCATAGGGACAGCGCCTCTAGCCAAAAACATTCAGTACTTC. Amino acid sequence: CASSIGTAPLAKNIQYF.

This clonotype was seen a handful of times. The chain is built from TRBV7-2 and TRBJ1-1; D is possibly TRBD1 (5 bases). Germline CDR1 is SGHTA and CDR2 is FQGNSA. V was pared by 6 bases and J by 7 bases, with 9 bases between. The CDR3 is 11 amino acids. The CDR3: CASSQGYEAFF. In nucleotides, the CDR3 is TGTGCCAGCAGTCAGGGTTATGAAGCTTTCTTT.

This clonotype has only one observation. Mismatch with germline at one junction end may stem from a read error. The chain is built from TRBV7-2 and TRBJ2-1; TRBD2 aligns across 9 bases. The CDR3 extends over 15 amino acids. CDR1 SGHTA and CDR2 FQGNSA come from the germline V gene. CDR3 residues: CASSLGGGAVNGQFF. The CDR3 DNA is TGTGCCAGCAGCTTAGGCGGGGGGGCCGTCAATGGGCAGTTCTTC.

The chain is built from TRBV5-6 and TRBJ2-3; no clear D gene. Trimming shortened V by 6 bases and J by 2 bases, and 13 bases separated the two germline ends. The germline gives CDR1 SGHDT, CDR2 YYEEEE. The CDR3 has 14 amino acids. CDR3 loop: CASKPAVTTDTQYF. The CDR3, as DNA: TGTGCCAGCAAACCCGCTGTGACCACAGATACGCAGTATTTT.

This clonotype was observed a few times. The rearrangement uses TRBV21-1 and TRBJ1-1; the tabulated D call, TRBD1, remains unverified against the DNA. TRBV21-1 is deemed a pseudogene. The CDR3 covers 18 residues. In DNA, the CDR3 is TGTGCCAGCAGCAAACCCGGGACAGCCTCTGGGGGGAACACTGAAGCTTTCTTT. Its protein product is CASSKPGTASGGNTEAFF.

Ten or more counts support this clonotype. The V gene is TRBV5-1, the J gene TRBJ1-1; tentatively, D is TRBD1 (6 bases). Germline V gives CDR1 SGHRS, CDR2 YFSETQ. This CDR3 comprises 13 residues. Trimming shortened V by 0 bases and J by 6 bases, and 9 bases separated the two germline ends. DNA for the CDR3: TGCGCCAGCAGCTTGGCAGGGACACCTGAAGCTTTCTTT. Its protein is CASSLAGTPEAFF. The full variable domain, rest sourced from reference TRBV5-1 and TRBJ1-1, is KAGVTQTPRYLIKTRGQQVTLSCSPISGHRSVSWYQQTPGQGLQFLFEYFSETQRNKGNFPGRFSGRQFSNSRSEMNVSTLELGDSALYLCASSLAGTPEAFFGQGTRLTVV.

At least ten counts were recorded for this clonotype. J is TRBJ1-1 and V is TRBV5-1, with D possibly matching TRBD1 (6 bases). The V end lost 6 bases, the J end lost 1 base, and 10 bases lay between the germline ends. Germline V gene data show CDR1 as SGHRS and CDR2 as YFSETQ. This CDR3 region has 13 residues. CDR3 residues: CASKVQGNTEAFF. CDR3 sequence (DNA): TGCGCCAGCAAGGTACAGGGGAACACTGAAGCTTTCTTT.

This clonotype was seen ten or more times. This rearrangement joins TRBV6-5 to TRBJ1-2, with a possible D match to TRBD1 (6 bases). Germline V gives CDR1 MNHEY, CDR2 SVGAGI. V dropped 4 bases and J dropped 1 base, with 13 bases sitting between them. The CDR3 loop spans 15 amino acids. The CDR3 coding sequence is TGTGCCAGCAGTTCTAGGGCAGGGGTTAACTATGGCTACACCTTC. Amino acid sequence: CASSSRAGVNYGYTF.

This clonotype appeared many times. The chain joins TRBV7-2 to TRBJ2-1; 7 bases fit TRBD1. Germline trimming cut 5 bases from V and 9 bases from J; bases unmatched to any gene: 10. The germline V gene encodes CDR1 SGHTA and CDR2 FQGNSA. The CDR3 has 14 residues. The CDR3 here is CASSPDRAVIEQFF. CDR3 in DNA: TGTGCCAGCAGCCCCGACAGGGCGGTTATTGAGCAGTTCTTC.

The chain recombines TRBV5-1 with TRBJ2-1; the D gene is possibly TRBD2 (6 bases). Germline loops: CDR1 SGHRS, CDR2 YFSETQ. The V end lost 0 bases, the J end lost 10 bases, and 14 bases lay between the germline ends. This CDR3 is 14 amino acids long. The CDR3, as DNA: TGCGCCAGCAGCTTGGGACTCTCCGGAGGGGAGCAGTTCTTC. This codes for CASSLGLSGGEQFF.

In this sample, this clonotype turned up a few times. The rearrangement joins TRBV7-2 to TRBJ1-3, with D tentatively TRBD1 (6 bases). The germline V gene has CDR1 SGHTA and CDR2 FQGNSA. The CDR3 runs 16 residues. Trimming took 5 bases from V and 2 from J, leaving 16 bases between them. The CDR3 sequence is CASSLVGQTTGNTIYF. CDR3 DNA sequence: TGTGCCAGCAGCCTCGTAGGACAGACGACTGGAAACACCATATATTTT.

This clonotype came up many times. This chain connects TRBV5-1 to TRBJ2-7, with D possibly TRBD2 on 6 matching bases. The CDR3 runs 15 residues. The V gene lost 4 bases and the J gene lost 0 bases, with 14 bases spanning the gap. Germline-derived CDR1 and CDR2 are SGHRS and YFSETQ. The CDR3: CASSTGGSSSYEQYV. DNA for the CDR3: TGCGCCAGCAGCACCGGAGGGTCGAGCTCCTACGAGCAGTACGTC.

This clonotype was seen a handful of times. V usage is TRBV19 and J usage is TRBJ2-1; the match to TRBD1 covers 7 bases. The CDR3 has 13 residues. V was pared by 0 bases and J by 8 bases, with 1 base of the junction left unmatched. CDR1 is LNHDA, CDR2 SQIVND, per germline (reference sequence). The DNA for the CDR3 is TGTGCCAGTAGTATAGAACAGGGGTATGAGCAGTTCTTC. Residues: CASSIEQGYEQFF.

This clonotype showed up just a few times. The chain links TRBV25-1 to TRBJ1-1; TRBD1 agrees at 7 bases. Germline CDR1 and CDR2: MGHDK and SYGVNS. The CDR3 is made up of 14 amino acids. Unmatched junction bases numbered 4, after V lost 6 bases and J lost 0 bases. CDR3 loop: CASRQQGLNTEAFF. DNA for the CDR3: TGTGCCAGCAGACAACAGGGGTTGAACACTGAAGCTTTCTTT.

The chain is built from TRBV5-1 and TRBJ2-5, with TRBD1 identical over 7 bases. V trimming: 3 bases; J trimming: 5 bases; junction bases outside the gene matches: 10. Per the germline V gene, CDR1 is SGHRS and CDR2 is YFSETQ. This CDR3 region has 15 residues. The CDR3 is CASSYDRVIGETQYF. The CDR3 nucleotides are TGCGCCAGCAGCTACGACAGGGTAATCGGGGAGACCCAGTACTTC.

This clonotype was detected many times. CDR3 sequence: CASSPGGENTGELFF. CDR3 bases: TGTGCCAGCAGCCCAGGGGGCGAGAACACCGGGGAGCTGTTTTTT. The genes are TRBV11-1 and TRBJ2-2; 8 nucleotides match TRBD1. CDR3 size: 15 residues. Germline V gene lookup returns CDR1 SGHAT and CDR2 FQDESV (reference sequence). Trimming removed 5 bases from V and 1 base from J; junction bases left unmatched: 3. Drawing the rest from reference TRBV11-1 and TRBJ2-2, the complete variable domain is EAEVAQSPRYKITEKSQAVAFWCDPISGHATLYWYRQILGQGPELLVQFQDESVVDDSQLPKDRFSAERLKGVDSTLKIQPAELGDSAMYLCASSPGGENTGELFFGEGSRLTVL.

This clonotype was counted only a few times. The chain links TRBV18 to TRBJ2-3; 9 nucleotides agree with TRBD2. The CDR3 is 16 amino acids. V shed 3 bases and J 4 bases; nucleotides not matched to a gene: 8. In germline, CDR1 is KGHSH, CDR2 LQKENI. In DNA form, the CDR3 reads TGTGCCAGCTCACCGTCGGGGACTAGCATCGCAGATACGCAGTATTTT. This encodes CASSPSGTSIADTQYF.

This clonotype was observed at least ten times. The chain employs TRBV2 and TRBJ2-2, with TRBD1 as a possible D gene (6 bases). This CDR3 is built from 14 residues. Per germline, CDR1 SNHLY and CDR2 FYNNEI. Trimming removed 6 bases at V and 1 base at J, with 9 bases between. The CDR3 reads CASRADRNTGELFF. CDR3 DNA sequence: TGTGCCAGCAGAGCGGACAGGAACACCGGGGAGCTGTTTTTT.